This TCR beta chain was sequenced in a study of blood T cell repertoires in COVID-19. Profiled with immunoSEQ multiplex PCR; TCRdb holds only in-frame clones, not every one. The sample lists over 200,000 clones, 80% to 85% occurring once. The count of this clone is one. V was pared by 4 bases and J by 6 bases, with 6 bases of the junction left unmatched. This CDR3 is built from 16 residues. Germline loops: CDR1 SGHTA, CDR2 FQGNSA. This chain uses TRBV7-2 with TRBJ1-6; 10 bases are a match to TRBD1. The sequencing sample was made of PBMCs or T cells enriched from blood (not recorded which). This receptor was taken from a woman in her thirties or forties who had recovered from COVID-19. CDR3 sequence reads: CASSWPGQGINSPLHF. The CDR3 nucleotides read TGTGCCAGCAGCTGGCCGGGACAGGGGATTAATTCACCCCTCCACTTT.